The 14 T cell receptor beta chains listed next were all sequenced from one sample in a study of T-cell reconstitution after alpha-beta-depleted transplantation in children. The library targeted TCRbeta and was prepared with unique molecular identifiers. TCRdb independently ran MiXCR on the PCR reads; one entry per CDR3 protein. The sample includes 670,000 or so distinct CDR3 sequences, around 13% seen only once; the top ten take roughly 0.77%. Sequencing used PBMCs, obtained before TCRalphabeta/CD19-depleted stem cell transplant. These receptors came from a girl aged 2-10 years with congenital amegakaryocytic thrombocytopenia, due to receive a stem cell transplant.

This clonotype showed up just a few times. V is TRBV5-8 and J is TRBJ1-2, with 9 nucleotides matching TRBD1. The CDR3 has 15 residues. CDR1 and CDR2 from the germline V gene are SGHTS and YDEGEE. V dropped 4 bases and J dropped 4; count of bases not matched to a gene: 8. As DNA, the CDR3 is TGTGCCAGCAGCCATTGGGGGGACAGGGCCTATGGCTACACCTTC. Translating it yields CASSHWGDRAYGYTF.

DNA for the CDR3: TGTGCCAGCAGTTTTGAGTTTGAGCCCCAGCATTTT. Protein: CASSFEFEPQHF. This chain connects TRBV27 to TRBJ1-5; D gene unclear. CDR1 and CDR2 from the germline V gene are MNHEY and SMNVEV (reference sequence). The CDR3 has 12 amino acids. V gave up 3 bases and J gave up 8 bases, with 8 bases separating them.

This clonotype was picked up many times. The chain carries TRBV12-3 or TRBV12-4 and TRBJ2-1, with TRBD2 matching over 11 bases. V shed 3 bases and J 10 bases; nucleotides not matched to a gene: 8. This CDR3 has 15 amino acids. The CDR3 DNA sequence: TGTGCCAGCAGTTTCCGCCTAGCGGGAGGTATCGAGCAGTTCTTC. It yields the protein CASSFRLAGGIEQFF.

This clonotype was counted only a few times. CDR3 DNA: TGCAGCGTTGGACAGGGTAGGACTGAAGCTTTCTTT. Its protein product is CSVGQGRTEAFF. The rearrangement uses TRBV29-1 and TRBJ1-1; TRBD1 agrees at 7 bases. The J segment lost 5 bases and the V segment lost 4 bases, leaving 4 bases of the junction unmatched. CDR1 is SQVTM and CDR2 is ANQGSEA in the germline V gene. The CDR3 loop spans 12 amino acids.

This sequence joins TRBV4-2 and TRBJ2-1; D uncertain. The V end lost 3 bases, the J end lost 5 bases, and 8 bases lay between the germline ends. The CDR3 has 13 residues. Looked up from germline, CDR1 is LGHNA and CDR2 is YNFKEQ. The CDR3: CASSHGRDNEQFF. The CDR3 DNA follows: TGTGCCAGCAGCCATGGACGGGACAATGAGCAGTTCTTC.

Details on this clonotype: A much larger clonotype is one base distant, so this may be a read error. This sequence joins TRBV2 and TRBJ2-1; 9 bases agree with TRBD2. Germline V lookup: CDR1 SNHLY, CDR2 FYNNEI. The V gene end was trimmed by 4 bases and the J gene end by 6 bases; junction bases not matched to a gene: 7. The length of the CDR3 is 15 residues. Here the CDR3 reads CASSGWTSVSNEQFF. The CDR3 bases are TGTGCCAGCAGTGGGTGGACTAGCGTGAGCAATGAGCAGTTCTTC.

The chain couples TRBV27 to TRBJ1-2; TRBD1 matches at 10 bases. V dropped 4 bases and J dropped 8; count of bases not matched to a gene: 16. The germline gives CDR1 MNHEY, CDR2 SMNVEV (reference sequence). The CDR3 extends over 17 amino acids. This CDR3 reads CASSSRFAGQGMGGYTF. For the CDR3, the DNA is TGTGCCAGCAGTTCTCGCTTCGCGGGACAGGGGATGGGAGGCTACACCTTC.

In regard to this clonotype: A read error may be the cause here, since a much bigger clone is one base away. The chain recombines TRBV5-1 with TRBJ2-7; 7 bases line up with TRBD1. Germline V CDR1 and CDR2: SGHRS, YFSETQ. The CDR3 extends over 14 amino acids. CDR3 bases: TGCGCCAGCAGCAGGACAGGTATCTCCTACGAGCCGTACTTC. Its protein is CASSRTGISYEPYF.

In its sample, this clonotype was seen many times. This chain connects TRBV12-3 or TRBV12-4 to TRBJ2-1; D is unresolved. With 8 bases removed from V and 7 bases from J, the gap between germline ends came to 12 bases. The CDR3 spans 12 residues. The chain's CDR3 is CASRPTQNEQFF. The CDR3 region has the DNA TGTGCCAGCCGGCCAACTCAAAATGAGCAGTTCTTC.

As concerns this clonotype: A much larger clonotype is one base distant, so this may be a read error. This chain uses TRBV10-3 with TRBJ2-3; D gene unclear. Germline CDR1 and CDR2: ENHRY and SYGVKD. The CDR3 covers 12 residues. The CDR3 nucleotides read TGTGCCACCAGTGGCCCCCAGGATACGCAGTATTTT. Translation gives CATSGPQDTQYF.

The CDR3 DNA is TGTGCCAGCAGCCAAACCGACTCGGACTGGAAGGAGACCCAGTACTTC. Translating gives CASSQTDSDWKETQYF. The chain carries TRBV7-9 and TRBJ2-5; possible D gene TRBD2, 5 bases. V lost 5 bases and J lost 5, with 21 bases in between. CDR1 is SEHNR and CDR2 is FQNEAQ in the germline V gene (reference sequence). This CDR3 contains 16 residues.

This clonotype was counted ten times or more. This chain links TRBV7-9 with TRBJ2-7; D is perhaps TRBD1 or TRBD2 (5 bases each). The CDR3 runs 16 residues. With 0 bases removed from V and 6 bases from J, the gap between germline ends came to 18 bases. Germline values: CDR1 SEHNR, CDR2 FQNEAQ (reference sequence). The CDR3 DNA follows: TGTGCCAGCAGCTTAGCAGTTGGGGGTTCATTTTTCGAGCAGTACTTC. It encodes CASSLAVGGSFFEQYF.

Many counts were recorded for this clonotype. The chain recombines TRBV20-1 with TRBJ2-3; D gene unclear. V was trimmed by 5 bases and J by 3 bases, leaving 9 bases between them. CDR3 size: 12 residues. Germline V gene data show CDR1 as DFQATT and CDR2 as SNEGSKA (reference sequence). Written as DNA, the CDR3 is TGCAGTGCTCGCCTCCCTACAGATACGCAGTATTTT. It codes for CSARLPTDTQYF.

J is TRBJ2-7 and V is TRBV20-1; no definite D call. Between the trimmed V and J ends, which lost 3 bases and 3 bases, there was a span of 9 bases. Germline V gene lookup returns CDR1 DFQATT and CDR2 SNEGSKA (reference sequence). The CDR3 covers 12 residues. The CDR3 DNA reads as TGCAGTGCTAGCCCGGACCGCTACGAGCAGTACTTC. Protein sequence: CSASPDRYEQYF.